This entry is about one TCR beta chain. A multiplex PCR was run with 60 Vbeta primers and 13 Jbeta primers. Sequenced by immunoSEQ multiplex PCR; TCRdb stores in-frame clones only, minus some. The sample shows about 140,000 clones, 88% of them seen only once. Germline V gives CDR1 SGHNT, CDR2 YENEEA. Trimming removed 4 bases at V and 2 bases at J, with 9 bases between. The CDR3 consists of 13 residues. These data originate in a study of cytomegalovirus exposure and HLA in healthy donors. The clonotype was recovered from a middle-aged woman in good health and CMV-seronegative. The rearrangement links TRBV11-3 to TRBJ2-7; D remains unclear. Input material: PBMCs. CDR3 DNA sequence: TGTGCCAGCAGCTGGCAGATAACCTACGAGCAGTACTTC. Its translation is CASSWQITYEQYF.